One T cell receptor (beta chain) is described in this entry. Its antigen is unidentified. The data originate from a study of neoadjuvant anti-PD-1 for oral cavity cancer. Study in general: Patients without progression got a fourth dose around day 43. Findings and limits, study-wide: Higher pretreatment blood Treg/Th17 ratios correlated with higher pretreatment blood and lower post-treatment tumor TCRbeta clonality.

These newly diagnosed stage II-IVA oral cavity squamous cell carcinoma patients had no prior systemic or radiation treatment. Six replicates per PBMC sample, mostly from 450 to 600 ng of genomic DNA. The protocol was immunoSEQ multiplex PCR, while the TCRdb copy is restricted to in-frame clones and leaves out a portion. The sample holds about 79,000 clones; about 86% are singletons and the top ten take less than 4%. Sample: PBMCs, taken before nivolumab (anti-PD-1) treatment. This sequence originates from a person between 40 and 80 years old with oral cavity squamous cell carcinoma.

In DNA, the CDR3 is TGCGCCAGCAGCCGGCGCGGTGCTGGGGACTCCGAGCAGTACTTC. Residues: CASSRRGAGDSEQYF. The chain uses TRBV5-1 and TRBJ2-7; D is perhaps TRBD2 (6 bases). CDR1 is SGHRS and CDR2 is YFSETQ in the germline V gene. V was shortened by 4 bases and J by 6 bases, with 20 bases between the two germline ends. The CDR3 spans 15 residues. Filled out from reference TRBV5-1 and TRBJ2-7, the complete variable domain reads KAGVTQTPRYLIKTRGQQVTLSCSPISGHRSVSWYQQTPGQGLQFLFEYFSETQRNKGNFPGRFSGRQFSNSRSEMNVSTLELGDSALYLCASSRRGAGDSEQYFGPGTRLTVT.